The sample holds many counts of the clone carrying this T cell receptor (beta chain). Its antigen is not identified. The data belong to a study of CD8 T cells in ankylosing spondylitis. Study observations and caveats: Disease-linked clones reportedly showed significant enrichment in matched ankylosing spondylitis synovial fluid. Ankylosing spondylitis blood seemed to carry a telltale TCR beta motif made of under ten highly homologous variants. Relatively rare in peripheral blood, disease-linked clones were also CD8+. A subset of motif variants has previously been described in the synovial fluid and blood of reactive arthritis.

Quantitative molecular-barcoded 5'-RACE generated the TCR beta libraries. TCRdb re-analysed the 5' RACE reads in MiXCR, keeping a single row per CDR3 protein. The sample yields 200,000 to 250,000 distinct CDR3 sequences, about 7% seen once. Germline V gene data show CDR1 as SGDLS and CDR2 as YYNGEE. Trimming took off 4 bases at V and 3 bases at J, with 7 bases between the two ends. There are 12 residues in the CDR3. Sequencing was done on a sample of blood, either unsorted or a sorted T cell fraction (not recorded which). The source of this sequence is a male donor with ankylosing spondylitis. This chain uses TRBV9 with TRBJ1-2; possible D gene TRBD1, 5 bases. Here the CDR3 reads CASSPGDYGYTF. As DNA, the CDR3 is TGTGCCAGCAGCCCGGGGGACTATGGCTACACCTTC.